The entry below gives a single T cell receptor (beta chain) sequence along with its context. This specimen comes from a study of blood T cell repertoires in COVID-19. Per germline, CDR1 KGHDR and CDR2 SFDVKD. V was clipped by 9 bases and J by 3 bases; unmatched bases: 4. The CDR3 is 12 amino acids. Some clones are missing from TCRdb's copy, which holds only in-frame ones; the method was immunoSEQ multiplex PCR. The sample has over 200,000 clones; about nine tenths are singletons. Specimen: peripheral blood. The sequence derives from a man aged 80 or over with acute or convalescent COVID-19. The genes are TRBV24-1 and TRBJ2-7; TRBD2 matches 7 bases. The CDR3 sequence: CATGRGVYEQYF. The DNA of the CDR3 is TGTGCCACCGGACGGGGGGTCTACGAGCAGTACTTC.